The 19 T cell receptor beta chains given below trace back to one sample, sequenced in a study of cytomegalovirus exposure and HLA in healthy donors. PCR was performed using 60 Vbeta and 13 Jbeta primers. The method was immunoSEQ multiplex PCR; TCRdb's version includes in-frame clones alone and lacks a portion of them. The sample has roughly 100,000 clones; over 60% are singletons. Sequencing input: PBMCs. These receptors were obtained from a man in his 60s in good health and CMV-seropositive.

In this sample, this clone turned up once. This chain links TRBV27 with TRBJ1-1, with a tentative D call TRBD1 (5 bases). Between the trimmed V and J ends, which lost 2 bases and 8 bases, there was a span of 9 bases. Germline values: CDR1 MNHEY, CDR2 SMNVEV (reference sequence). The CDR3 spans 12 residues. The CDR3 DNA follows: TGTGCCAGCAGTTTAAGGGGTGGGGAAGCTTTCTTT. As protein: CASSLRGGEAFF.

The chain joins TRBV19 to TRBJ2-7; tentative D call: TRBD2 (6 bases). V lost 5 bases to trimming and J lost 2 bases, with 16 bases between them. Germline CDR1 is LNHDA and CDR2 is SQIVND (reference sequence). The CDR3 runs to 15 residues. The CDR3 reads CASSPGGVATYEQYF. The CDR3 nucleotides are TGTGCCAGTAGTCCCGGGGGAGTGGCAACCTACGAGCAGTACTTC.

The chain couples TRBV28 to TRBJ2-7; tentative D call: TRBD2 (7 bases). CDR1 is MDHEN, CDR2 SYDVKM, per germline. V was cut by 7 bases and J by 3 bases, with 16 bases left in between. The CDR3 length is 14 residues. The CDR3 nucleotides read TGTGCCAGCACCCGGAGGGGGGGAAGCTACGAGCAGTACTTC. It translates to CASTRRGGSYEQYF.

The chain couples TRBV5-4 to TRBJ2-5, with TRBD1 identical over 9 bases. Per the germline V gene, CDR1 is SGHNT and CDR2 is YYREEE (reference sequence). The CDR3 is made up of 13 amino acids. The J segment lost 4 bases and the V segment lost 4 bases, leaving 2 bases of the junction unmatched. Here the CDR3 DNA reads TGTGCCAGCAGCCAGACAGGGGGAGAGACCCAGTACTTC. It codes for CASSQTGGETQYF. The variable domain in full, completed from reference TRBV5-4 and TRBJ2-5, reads ETGVTQSPTHLIKTRGQQVTLRCSSQSGHNTVSWYQQALGQGPQFIFQYYREEENGRGNFPPRFSGLQFPNYSSELNVNALELDDSALYLCASSQTGGETQYFGPGTRLLVL.

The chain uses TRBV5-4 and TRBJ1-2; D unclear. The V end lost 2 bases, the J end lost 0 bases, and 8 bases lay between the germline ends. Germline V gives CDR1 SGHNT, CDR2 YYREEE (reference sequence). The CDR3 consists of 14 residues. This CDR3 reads CASSFEFANYGYTF. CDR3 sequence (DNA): TGTGCCAGCAGCTTCGAGTTTGCTAACTATGGCTACACCTTC.

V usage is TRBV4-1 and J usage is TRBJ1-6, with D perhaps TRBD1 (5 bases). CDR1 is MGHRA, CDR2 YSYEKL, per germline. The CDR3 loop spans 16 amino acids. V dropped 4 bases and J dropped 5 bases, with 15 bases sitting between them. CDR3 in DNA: TGCGCCAGCAGCCCGCTCGCAGGGCCGGATAATTCACCCCTCCACTTT. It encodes CASSPLAGPDNSPLHF.

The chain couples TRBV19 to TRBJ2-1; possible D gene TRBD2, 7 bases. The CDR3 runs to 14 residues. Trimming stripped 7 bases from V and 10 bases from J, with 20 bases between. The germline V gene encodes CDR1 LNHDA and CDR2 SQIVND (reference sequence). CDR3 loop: CASNTGGPFGEQFF. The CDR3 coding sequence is TGTGCCAGTAATACGGGGGGCCCTTTCGGGGAGCAGTTCTTC.

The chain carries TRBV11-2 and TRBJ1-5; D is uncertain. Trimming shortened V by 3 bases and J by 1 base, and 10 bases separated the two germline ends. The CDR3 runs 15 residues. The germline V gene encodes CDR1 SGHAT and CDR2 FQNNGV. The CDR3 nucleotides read TGTGCCAGCAGCTTGGGAGGGAGGAGCAATCAGCCCCAGCATTTT. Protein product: CASSLGGRSNQPQHF.

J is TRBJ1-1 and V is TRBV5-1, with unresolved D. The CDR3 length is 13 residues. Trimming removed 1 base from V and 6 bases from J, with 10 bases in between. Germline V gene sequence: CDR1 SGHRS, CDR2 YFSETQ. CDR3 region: CASSLPSGSEAFF. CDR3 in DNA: TGCGCCAGCAGCTTGCCAAGCGGGTCTGAAGCTTTCTTT.

The CDR3 DNA follows: TGTGCCAGTAGTATAGAAGGACGAGGGGGTGGTCAGCCCCAGCATTTT. Its translation is CASSIEGRGGGQPQHF. The V and J genes are TRBV19 and TRBJ1-5, with D perhaps TRBD1 (6 bases). This CDR3 contains 16 residues. CDR1 is LNHDA and CDR2 is SQIVND in the germline V gene (reference sequence). The V end was cut by 0 bases, the J end by 6 bases, with 15 bases between.

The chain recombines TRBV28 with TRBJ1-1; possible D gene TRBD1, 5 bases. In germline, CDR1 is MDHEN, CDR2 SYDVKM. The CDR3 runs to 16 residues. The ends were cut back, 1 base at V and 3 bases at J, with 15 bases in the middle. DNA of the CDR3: TGTGCCAGCAGTTTATTTGGCGGGGGACTTTACACTGAAGCTTTCTTT. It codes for CASSLFGGGLYTEAFF.

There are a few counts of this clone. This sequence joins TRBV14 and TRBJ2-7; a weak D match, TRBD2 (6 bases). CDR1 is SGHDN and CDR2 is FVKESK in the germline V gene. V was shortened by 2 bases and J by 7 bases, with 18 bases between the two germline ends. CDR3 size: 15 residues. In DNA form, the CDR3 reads TGTGCCAGCAGCCAAAGCAACCGGAGGGCCGTAGAGCAGTACTTC. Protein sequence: CASSQSNRRAVEQYF.

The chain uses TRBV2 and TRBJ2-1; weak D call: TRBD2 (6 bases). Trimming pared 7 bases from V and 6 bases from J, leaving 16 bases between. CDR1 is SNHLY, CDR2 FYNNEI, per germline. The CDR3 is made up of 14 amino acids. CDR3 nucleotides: TGTGCCAGCATGGAGACTAGTATGCCCAATGAGCAGTTCTTC. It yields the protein CASMETSMPNEQFF.

The CDR3 DNA reads as TGTGCCATCAGCTCACGTTTTGATGGACAGGGGGCGCCGAACTATGGCTACACCTTC. As protein: CAISSRFDGQGAPNYGYTF. This rearrangement joins TRBV10-3 to TRBJ1-2, with TRBD1 matching over 11 bases. The V gene's germline CDR1 is ENHRY and CDR2 SYGVKD. Germline trimming cut 6 bases from V and 2 bases from J; bases unmatched to any gene: 17. There are 19 residues in the CDR3.

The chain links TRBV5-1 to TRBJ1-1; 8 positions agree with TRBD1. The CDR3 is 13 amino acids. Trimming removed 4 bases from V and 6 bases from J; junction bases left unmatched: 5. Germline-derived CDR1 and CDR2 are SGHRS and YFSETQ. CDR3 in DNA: TGCGCCAGCAGCAGCGGACAGGGCCCTGAAGCTTTCTTT. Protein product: CASSSGQGPEAFF.

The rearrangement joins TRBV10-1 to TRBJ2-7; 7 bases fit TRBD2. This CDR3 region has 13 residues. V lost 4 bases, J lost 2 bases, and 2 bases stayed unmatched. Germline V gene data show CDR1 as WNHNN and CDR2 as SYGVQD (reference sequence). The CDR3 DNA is TGCGCCAGCAGTGGAGGGACTACCTACGAGCAGTACTTC. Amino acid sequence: CASSGGTTYEQYF.

CDR3 residues: CASIWGPGTEAFF. CDR3 nucleotides: TGTGCCAGTATCTGGGGGCCTGGAACTGAAGCTTTCTTT. The rearrangement links TRBV19 to TRBJ1-1, with D possibly being TRBD1 (6 bases). The V end was cut by 7 bases, the J end by 5 bases, with 14 bases between. The CDR3 is made up of 13 amino acids. Germline V gives CDR1 LNHDA, CDR2 SQIVND (reference sequence).

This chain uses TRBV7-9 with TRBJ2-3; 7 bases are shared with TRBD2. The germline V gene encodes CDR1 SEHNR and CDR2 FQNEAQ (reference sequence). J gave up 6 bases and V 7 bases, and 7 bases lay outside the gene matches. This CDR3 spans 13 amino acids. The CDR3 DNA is TGTGCCAGCACCTTTGGGAGGGCGGATACGCAGTATTTT. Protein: CASTFGRADTQYF.

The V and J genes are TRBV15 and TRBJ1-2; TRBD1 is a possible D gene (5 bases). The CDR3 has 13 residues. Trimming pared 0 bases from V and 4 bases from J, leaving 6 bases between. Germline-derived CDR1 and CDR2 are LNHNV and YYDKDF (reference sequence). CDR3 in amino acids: CATSRDRGYGYTF. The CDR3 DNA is TGTGCCACCAGCAGAGATAGGGGCTATGGCTACACCTTC.